Listed here are 27 T cell receptor beta chains from one sample, sequenced in a study of identical twins. TCRdb reprocessed the 5' RACE reads with MiXCR, giving one entry per CDR3 protein. This sample has some 1,700,000 distinct CDR3 sequences, with about 32% found just once. The sample taken for sequencing was cord blood. These receptors all come from a newborn girl in good health.

As regards this clonotype: A much larger clone differs by one base, so this may be a read error. The V call is TRBV5-1, the J call TRBJ2-3; 7 bases are a match to TRBD2. CDR1 is SGHRS and CDR2 is YFSETQ in the germline V gene. The length of the CDR3 is 15 residues. CDR3 in amino acids: CACSLATGTKDTQYF. DNA of the CDR3: TGCGCCTGCAGCTTGGCCACGGGGACTAAGGATACGCAGTATTTT.

As for this clonotype: The final CDR3 position lacks the conserved phenylalanine or tryptophan, pointing to a likely read error. J is TRBJ2-3 and V is TRBV12-3 or TRBV12-4; 10 nucleotides align to TRBD2. V dropped 3 bases and J dropped 0; count of bases not matched to a gene: 12. This CDR3 is built from 19 residues. The CDR3 loop is CASSFRATSGATSTDTQYS. The CDR3 bases are TGTGCCAGCAGTTTCCGCGCTACTAGCGGGGCTACTAGCACAGATACGCAGTATTCT.

This clonotype has only a few counts. This chain uses TRBV28 with TRBJ2-7, with D perhaps TRBD1 (6 bases). The V end lost 1 base, the J end lost 3 bases, and 19 bases lay between the germline ends. This CDR3 spans 17 amino acids. Germline V lookup: CDR1 MDHEN, CDR2 SYDVKM. In nucleotides, the CDR3 is TGTGCCAGCAGTTTATCGTGGGACACACCCTCACTCTACGAGCAGTACTTC. Protein product: CASSLSWDTPSLYEQYF.

Only a few counts were recorded for this clonotype. The chain is built from TRBV7-2 and TRBJ1-5, with D tentatively TRBD1 (6 bases). This CDR3 is 14 amino acids long. V lost 5 bases and J 5 bases, leaving 13 bases between the germline ends. Germline assignment: CDR1 SGHTA and CDR2 FQGNSA. The chain's CDR3 is CASSTHRVDQPQHF. CDR3 nucleotide sequence: TGTGCCAGCAGCACCCACAGGGTGGATCAGCCCCAGCATTTT.

This clonotype was observed at least ten times. J is TRBJ2-1 and V is TRBV20-1; TRBD1 matches 7 bases. After removal of 0 bases from V and 4 bases from J, the junction contained 6 bases not matched to a gene. Per germline, CDR1 DFQATT and CDR2 SNEGSKA (reference sequence). The CDR3 extends over 15 amino acids. The CDR3 region is CSARDLEGAYNEQFF. DNA for the CDR3: TGCAGTGCTAGAGATCTCGAGGGGGCATACAATGAGCAGTTCTTC.

The chain links TRBV2 to TRBJ2-3, with a possible D match to TRBD2 (5 bases). V lost 3 bases, J lost 2 bases, and 12 bases lay in between. CDR3 length: 15 amino acids. Germline V gives CDR1 SNHLY, CDR2 FYNNEI. The CDR3 spells CASSDKRSFTDTQYF. Here the CDR3 DNA reads TGTGCCAGCAGTGATAAGCGGAGTTTCACAGATACGCAGTATTTT.

This clonotype has only a few counts. The chain recombines TRBV10-3 with TRBJ2-5; no clear D. V lost 5 bases and J 2 bases, leaving 9 bases between the germline ends. CDR3 length: 13 amino acids. Looked up from germline, CDR1 is ENHRY and CDR2 is SYGVKD. The CDR3 DNA is TGTGCCATCAGTTCTGACGGGCAAGAGACCCAGTACTTC. Translated: CAISSDGQETQYF.

In its sample, this clonotype was seen many times. The CDR3 loop reads CASSSRTGGYEQYF. CDR3 nucleotide sequence: TGTGCCAGCAGTTCTCGGACAGGGGGCTACGAGCAGTACTTC. V usage is TRBV6-5 and J usage is TRBJ2-7; 10 bases are a match to TRBD1. Per the germline V gene, CDR1 is MNHEY and CDR2 is SVGAGI. CDR3 length: 14 amino acids. Losses at the gene ends were 4 bases for V and 3 bases for J; bases not matched to a gene: 3.

This clonotype has only a few counts. A much larger clone sits a single nucleotide away, making a read error possible. The chain recombines TRBV5-1 with TRBJ2-7; D is perhaps TRBD2 (5 bases). The DNA matches TRBJ2-5 better at its end, which makes the J call doubtful. The CDR3 length is 12 residues. Per the germline V gene, CDR1 is SGHRS and CDR2 is YFSETQ. The CDR3 here is CASSLEGGTQYF. In DNA, the CDR3 is TGCGCCAGCAGCTTGGAAGGAGGGACCCAGTACTTC.

V is TRBV4-1 and J is TRBJ1-4, with D possibly matching TRBD1 (5 bases). Germline assignment: CDR1 MGHRA and CDR2 YSYEKL. This CDR3 has 15 amino acids. The ends were cut back, 2 bases at V and 7 bases at J, with 14 bases in the middle. The CDR3: CASSQSKGLSEKLFF. As DNA, the CDR3 is TGCGCCAGCAGCCAAAGTAAGGGGCTCAGTGAAAAACTGTTTTTT.

As regards this clonotype: A junction end diverges from the germline sequence, so it may reflect a read error. The V and J genes are TRBV5-1 and TRBJ2-5, with 7 bases aligning to TRBD1. The tail of the sequence fits TRBJ2-7 better, so the J call may be wrong. This CDR3 region has 15 residues. Germline CDR1 is SGHRS and CDR2 is YFSETQ. CDR3 sequence reads: CASRLSQGVPGEQYF. The CDR3 DNA sequence: TGCGCCAGCCGCTTGTCCCAGGGGGTCCCGGGCGAGCAGTACTTC.

Only a few counts were recorded for this clonotype. CDR3 amino acids: CASSLAGRDLWDEQFF. The CDR3 DNA follows: TGTGCCAGCAGTTTAGCCGGCCGGGATCTTTGGGATGAGCAGTTCTTC. The chain recombines TRBV12-3 or TRBV12-4 with TRBJ2-1; possible D gene TRBD2, 5 bases. V lost 0 bases, J lost 8 bases, and 17 bases lay in between. CDR3 length: 16 residues.

The rearrangement uses TRBV12-3 or TRBV12-4 and TRBJ1-5; maybe TRBD1 (5 bases). Trimming cost V 6 bases and J 6 bases, with 12 bases left between them. There are 13 residues in the CDR3. This chain's CDR3 is CASSTQEGQPQHF. DNA of the CDR3: TGTGCCAGCAGCACACAGGAGGGTCAGCCCCAGCATTTT.

This clonotype was seen repeatedly, ten times or more. V and J are TRBV15 and TRBJ2-3; D unresolved. Trimming removed 0 bases at V and 5 bases at J, with 6 bases between. The CDR3 sequence is 13 residues long. The germline V gene encodes CDR1 LNHNV and CDR2 YYDKDF (reference sequence). As DNA, the CDR3 is TGTGCCACCAGCAGAGATCTAAGAGATACGCAGTATTTT. Amino acids: CATSRDLRDTQYF.

There are a few counts of this clonotype. The chain combines TRBV3-1 with TRBJ2-5; TRBD1 is a possible D gene (6 bases). The V end lost 0 bases, the J end lost 1 base, and 18 bases lay between the germline ends. Germline V gene data show CDR1 as LGHDT and CDR2 as YNNKEL (reference sequence). CDR3 size: 18 residues. Here the CDR3 reads CASSQELKAETGQETQYF. CDR3 nucleotide sequence: TGTGCCAGCAGCCAAGAATTAAAGGCCGAGACAGGCCAAGAGACCCAGTACTTC.

This clonotype was seen ten or more times. The chain couples TRBV15 to TRBJ2-3; D not certain. Germline loops: CDR1 LNHNV, CDR2 YYDKDF (reference sequence). V shed 0 bases and J shed 4 bases, with 5 bases lying between them. The CDR3 has 13 amino acids. The CDR3 reads CATSRDQADTQYF. The CDR3 DNA reads TGTGCCACCAGCAGAGATCAGGCAGATACGCAGTATTTT.

This chain connects TRBV7-2 to TRBJ2-3, with D perhaps matching TRBD1 or TRBD2 (5 bases each). Deletions cut 4 bases from V and 4 bases from J, with 15 bases between. In germline, CDR1 is SGHTA, CDR2 FQGNSA. The CDR3 contains 15 residues. CDR3 nucleotide sequence: TGTGCCAGCAGCTCACTAGGGACCCTCGCAGATACGCAGTATTTT. Its protein is CASSSLGTLADTQYF.

The chain employs TRBV12-3 or TRBV12-4 and TRBJ2-7, with 10 nucleotides matching TRBD2. Losses at the gene ends were 8 bases for V and 7 bases for J; bases not matched to a gene: 14. The CDR3 spans 15 residues. The CDR3, as DNA: TGTGCCAGCGCTAGCGGGGGCCGCTCCTACAATGAGCAGTACTTC. Translating gives CASASGGRSYNEQYF.

The chain carries TRBV3-1 and TRBJ1-1; D perhaps matches TRBD1 (5 bases). In germline, CDR1 is LGHDT, CDR2 YNNKEL (reference sequence). This CDR3 has 15 amino acids. The germline V and J ends were trimmed by 8 bases and 1 base, with 17 bases remaining between them. CDR3 sequence (DNA): TGTGCCAGCCGCAGGGCCCAGGGTTCGAACACTGAAGCTTTCTTT. This encodes CASRRAQGSNTEAFF.

In its sample, this clonotype was seen a few times. V gene TRBV10-3 combines with J gene TRBJ1-2, with 11 nucleotides matching TRBD1. Per the germline V gene, CDR1 is ENHRY and CDR2 is SYGVKD. CDR3 size: 15 residues. V lost 4 bases, J lost 8 bases, and 9 bases stayed unmatched. Here the CDR3 DNA reads TGTGCCATCAGTGGGGACAGGGGGTTTTTCCAGGGCTACACCTTC. Its protein is CAISGDRGFFQGYTF.

This clonotype was seen more than once but under ten times. This chain links TRBV20-1 with TRBJ1-2; D not certain. The CDR3 spans 11 residues. Trimming stripped 6 bases from V and 4 bases from J, with 9 bases between. Germline V lookup: CDR1 DFQATT, CDR2 SNEGSKA (reference sequence). The CDR3 sequence is CSAVDPYGYTF. CDR3 nucleotides: TGCAGTGCCGTGGACCCCTATGGCTACACCTTC.

This clonotype was seen a handful of times. Mismatch with germline at one junction end may stem from a read error. The rearrangement links TRBV5-1 to TRBJ2-3; D possibly matches TRBD1 or TRBD2 (5 bases each). This CDR3 is 16 amino acids long. Germline CDR1 is SGHRS and CDR2 is YFSETQ. Written as DNA, the CDR3 is TGCGCCGGCAGCTTGTCTATTTCGGGGACCACAGATACGCAGTATTTT. Amino acids: CAGSLSISGTTDTQYF.

For this clonotype: The junction departs from the called germline gene at one end, perhaps through a read error. This chain connects TRBV11-2 to TRBJ2-1, with no clear D. Germline loops: CDR1 SGHAT, CDR2 FQNNGV. The CDR3 consists of 15 residues. Here the CDR3 reads CAGSVGRRIYNEQFF. DNA of the CDR3: TGTGCCGGCAGCGTTGGACGGCGTATCTACAATGAGCAGTTCTTC.

This clonotype was picked up a small number of times. The chain combines TRBV20-1 with TRBJ1-6, with TRBD1 as a possible D gene (6 bases). V lost 2 bases and J 9 bases, leaving 11 bases between the germline ends. The CDR3 covers 13 residues. Germline values: CDR1 DFQATT, CDR2 SNEGSKA (reference sequence). This CDR3 reads CSARQGGGSPLHF. As DNA, the CDR3 is TGCAGTGCTAGACAGGGAGGGGGTTCACCCCTCCACTTT.

This clonotype has only a few counts. This sequence joins TRBV20-1 and TRBJ2-3, with 11 bases aligning to TRBD2. CDR1 and CDR2 (germline): DFQATT, SNEGSKA (reference sequence). The CDR3 has 15 amino acids. V lost 6 bases and J lost 2; bases outside the gene matches: 7. In DNA form, the CDR3 reads TGCAGTGCCTCGACTAGCGGGGCGAACACAGATACGCAGTATTTT. Protein: CSASTSGANTDTQYF.

The chain has TRBV12-3 or TRBV12-4 and TRBJ1-5; D gene uncertain. The CDR3 contains 14 residues. With 2 bases removed from V and 4 bases from J, the gap between germline ends came to 9 bases. This CDR3 is CASSLSGKNQPQHF. The CDR3 DNA sequence: TGTGCCAGCAGTTTATCTGGCAAAAATCAGCCCCAGCATTTT.

This clonotype was seen a handful of times. The V call is TRBV12-3 or TRBV12-4, the J call TRBJ2-7; TRBD2 agrees at 11 bases. The CDR3 runs 17 residues. After removal of 1 base from V and 5 bases from J, the junction contained 10 bases not matched to a gene. CDR3 sequence reads: CASSLGRLAGSWNEQYF. The CDR3 nucleotides read TGTGCCAGCAGTTTAGGTCGACTAGCGGGAAGTTGGAACGAGCAGTACTTC.